This record looks at one TCR beta chain sequence and its context. Its antigen is unidentified. The data originate from a study of blood T cells in healthy people across ages. Study results and limitations: Unsorted PBMCs blocked a conclusive comparison of naive and antigen-experienced cells.

The CDR3 spans 13 residues. The V gene end was trimmed by 2 bases and the J gene end by 6 bases; junction bases not matched to a gene: 4. Germline loops: CDR1 SGHTA, CDR2 FQGNSA. PCR was performed a second time for about 7 to 12 cycles using a sample-barcoded 5' primer and a J-beta primer mix. TCRdb recomputed calls from the 5' RACE reads with MiXCR, one row per CDR3 protein. This table has roughly 1.7 million distinct CDR3 sequences, 30% to 40% appearing once. Sequenced material: blood. The receptor's source is a woman between 25 and 40 years old in good health. V gene TRBV7-2 combines with J gene TRBJ2-7; 7 nucleotides agree with TRBD1. In DNA form, the CDR3 reads TGTGCCAGCAGCTTAAACGCAGGGGGCGAGCAGTACTTC. Translation: CASSLNAGGEQYF.